The rows below give T cell receptor beta chains drawn from one sample of a study of T cell repertoires in aging, cancer and after chemotherapy. MiXCR, applied by TCRdb to the multiplex PCR reads, yields one record per CDR3 protein. In the table there are 2,000 or so distinct CDR3 sequences, about 24% of which are singletons. Sequencing was carried out using blood. These receptors were taken from a human donor with a solid tumor. Each CDR3 is given with its conserved first and last residue. The D gene is left open where the match is weak. Some rows have no size entry. The others give once, few or many, or a class for an expanded clone.

TGTGCCAGCAGTAGGACACTGAATCAGCCCCAGCATTTT	CASSRTLNQPQHF	TRBJ1-5	.	.	TRBV6-5
TGTGCCAGCAGCGACCGGGACAGGGGGTTTGAAGATACGCAGTATTTT	CASSDRDRGFEDTQYF	TRBJ2-3	TRBD1	.	TRBV12-3/TRBV12-4
TGTGCCAGCACCCTCGAGGGGATATCCTATAATTCACCCCTCCACTTT	CASTLEGISYNSPLHF	TRBJ1-6	.	medium-sized	TRBV6-5
TGTGCCATCAGGGCTTCGAGTGCGGACATAGTTAACTATGGCTACACCTTC	CAIRASSADIVNYGYTF	TRBJ1-2	.	medium-sized	TRBV10-3
TGTGCCAGCAGTTTAACGGGACCACGGGAGACCCAGTACTTC	CASSLTGPRETQYF	TRBJ2-5	.	medium-sized	TRBV12-3/TRBV12-4
TGTGCCAGCAGCGTTACCGGGACAGGGGGTTCGTTCACAGATACGCAGTATTTT	CASSVTGTGGSFTDTQYF	TRBJ2-3	TRBD1	medium-sized	TRBV5-5
TGTGCCAGCAGTTATGGGGCAGTTCGCGGCTACACCTTC	CASSYGAVRGYTF	TRBJ1-2	.	medium-sized	TRBV6-2/TRBV6-3
TGTGCCAGCAGTGACCCATCGGGACAGCACTCCTACGAGCAGTACTTC	CASSDPSGQHSYEQYF	TRBJ2-7	TRBD1	medium-sized	TRBV27
TGTGCCAGCAGCTTAGCCAACACCTACACAGATACGCAGTATTTT	CASSLANTYTDTQYF	TRBJ2-3	.	hyperexpanded	TRBV7-2
TGTGCCAGCAGACCGACAGGAGAACTAAATCAGCCCCAGCATTTT	CASRPTGELNQPQHF	TRBJ1-5	.	.	TRBV11-3
TGTGCCAGCAGGACAGGGGGGGACGAGCAGTACTTC	CASRTGGDEQYF	TRBJ2-7	TRBD1	medium-sized	TRBV6-5
TGTGCCAGCAGTCCCAGGACTAGCGGGGGGGCCCTCCTCGCAGATACGCAGTATTTT	CASSPRTSGGALLADTQYF	TRBJ2-3	TRBD2	.	TRBV6-5
TGTGCCAGCAGTCCGACAGACAACCCTTACAATGAGCAGTTCTTC	CASSPTDNPYNEQFF	TRBJ2-1	.	medium-sized	TRBV27
TGCAGTGCAGAGGGACAGGGGGCCTACGAGCAGTACTTC	CSAEGQGAYEQYF	TRBJ2-7	TRBD1	few	TRBV20-1
TGCAGTGCCCCGGCCGCCAGCGGGATTAACAATGAGCAGTTCTTC	CSAPAASGINNEQFF	TRBJ2-1	TRBD2	.	TRBV20-1
TGTGCCAGCACCGGGGGGATGAACACTGAAGCTTTCTTT	CASTGGMNTEAFF	TRBJ1-1	.	medium-sized	TRBV6-1
TGTGCCTGGAGTGGCCAGGGAAGAGGGGCTTTCTTT	CAWSGQGRGAFF	TRBJ1-1	.	medium-sized	TRBV30
TGTGCCAGTTCCGGGACAGGGGTCTACGAGCAGTACTTC	CASSGTGVYEQYF	TRBJ2-7	TRBD1	medium-sized	TRBV6-1
TGTGCCAGCAGCTTGGTCGGGGGATACACAGATACGCAGTATTTT	CASSLVGGYTDTQYF	TRBJ2-3	.	few	TRBV7-2
TGTGCCAGCATGGTTTATAGTCTAGCGGGGGGGCCGGAGCAGTTCTTC	CASMVYSLAGGPEQFF	TRBJ2-1	TRBD2	.	TRBV27
TGTGCCAGCAGCTTCGTCGGACAGGGAGTCTATGGCTACACCTTC	CASSFVGQGVYGYTF	TRBJ1-2	TRBD1	.	TRBV7-2
TGTGCCAGTAGTATGGGAGTAGGGACCTACGAGCAGTACTTC	CASSMGVGTYEQYF	TRBJ2-7	.	medium-sized	TRBV19